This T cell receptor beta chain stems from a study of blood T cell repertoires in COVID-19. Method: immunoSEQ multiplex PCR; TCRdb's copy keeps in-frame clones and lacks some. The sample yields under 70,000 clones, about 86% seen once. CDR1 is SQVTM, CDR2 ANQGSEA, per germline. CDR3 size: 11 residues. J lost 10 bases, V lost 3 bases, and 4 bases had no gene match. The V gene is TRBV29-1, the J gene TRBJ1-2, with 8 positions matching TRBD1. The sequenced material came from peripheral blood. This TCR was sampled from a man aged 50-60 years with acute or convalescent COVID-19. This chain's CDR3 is CSVEDREDYTF. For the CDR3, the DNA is TGCAGCGTTGAGGACAGGGAGGACTACACCTTC.